The rows below give T cell receptor beta chains drawn from one sample of a study of vaccination effects on CD4 cells after COVID-19. The table came from immunoSEQ multiplex PCR; TCRdb's copy has only in-frame clones and leaves some out. The profile shows around 30,000 clones, roughly two thirds of them singletons. These receptors have no identified antigens. The sample consisted of CD4+ T cells from PBMCs cultured with HCoV-229E spike peptides, taken before COVID-19 vaccination. These TCRs come from a human donor who received a COVID-19 vaccine. CDR3s include the opening cysteine and the closing phenylalanine or tryptophan. A D gene is named only where the DNA matches it firmly. Some rows have no size entry. The others give once, few or many, or a class for an expanded clone.

length	V	J	D	size	DNA	CDR3
15	TRBV13	TRBJ2-7	.	.	TGTGCCAGCAGCATTCGGAGAGGGGCGACCTACGAGCAGTACTTC	CASSIRRGATYEQYF
14	TRBV6-2/TRBV6-3	TRBJ2-3	.	few	TGTGCCAGCAGCCCTCGACTAGGGGGGGATACGCAGTATTTT	CASSPRLGGDTQYF
17	TRBV5-8	TRBJ1-5	.	.	TGTGCCAGCAGCTTGGCAAGGACAGCCCATAGCAATCAGCCCCAGCATTTT	CASSLARTAHSNQPQHF
16	TRBV7-2	TRBJ2-7	TRBD1	.	TGTGCCAGCAGCTTAGTATGGGGACAGACCTCCTACGAGCAGTACTTC	CASSLVWGQTSYEQYF
18	TRBV19	TRBJ1-1	.	.	TGTGCCAGTAGTCCCAGACACCTGATACCCCCTGAGAACACTGAAGCTTTCTTT	CASSPRHLIPPENTEAFF
13	TRBV19	TRBJ1-3	.	.	TGTGCCAGTAGTATAGCCCCCGGAAACACCATATATTTT	CASSIAPGNTIYF
11	TRBV3-1/TRBV3-2	TRBJ1-6	.	.	TGTGCCAGCAGCCTTAATTCACCCCTCCACTTT	CASSLNSPLHF
15	TRBV9	TRBJ2-3	TRBD2	.	TGTGCCAGCAGCGTAGCGGGGGGGCCAGTAGATACGCAGTATTTT	CASSVAGGPVDTQYF
14	TRBV6-6	TRBJ2-1	.	few	TGTGCCAGCAGTTACTCGACGGTCTACAATGAGCAGTTCTTC	CASSYSTVYNEQFF
14	TRBV28	TRBJ1-5	.	.	TGTGCCAGCAGTTTAGGTGGGAGCAATCAGCCCCAGCATTTT	CASSLGGSNQPQHF
15	TRBV7-2	TRBJ2-5	TRBD1	.	TGTGCCAGCAGCAATCGACAGGGGCTCCAAGAGACCCAGTACTTC	CASSNRQGLQETQYF
14	TRBV14	TRBJ1-1	.	.	TGTGCCAGCAGCCAAACCATGAGGGACACTGAAGCTTTCTTT	CASSQTMRDTEAFF
15	TRBV7-9	TRBJ2-3	TRBD2	few	TGTGCCAGCCGACGAAGCGGGAGTATCACAGATACGCAGTATTTT	CASRRSGSITDTQYF
13	TRBV6-5	TRBJ1-1	.	.	TGTGCCACCAGGACGGAAGGGGACACTGAAGCTTTCTTT	CATRTEGDTEAFF
16	TRBV7-2	TRBJ1-5	TRBD1	few	TGTGCCAGCAGCTTCCTGGCGGGACAGGGCATTCAGCCCCAGCATTTT	CASSFLAGQGIQPQHF
14	TRBV9	TRBJ2-3	.	.	TGTGCCAGCAGCGCGCGGGAAGGGACAGATACGCAGTATTTT	CASSAREGTDTQYF
16	TRBV4-3	TRBJ1-1	.	.	TGCGCCAGCAGCCAAGTACAAGGGGTGGATAACACTGAAGCTTTCTTT	CASSQVQGVDNTEAFF
14	TRBV3-1/TRBV3-2	TRBJ1-3	.	few	TGTGCCAGCAGCCAACAGGGCACTGGAAACACCATATATTTT	CASSQQGTGNTIYF
16	TRBV4-2	TRBJ1-2	.	few	TGTGCCAGCAGCCAAGATTGGATCGGGGGTGCCTATGGCTACACCTTC	CASSQDWIGGAYGYTF
15	TRBV7-2	TRBJ2-1	.	.	TGTGCCAGCAGCTTATTTTCGGGGCGGGGCAATGAGCAGTTCTTC	CASSLFSGRGNEQFF
15	TRBV7-2	TRBJ1-2	.	.	TGTGCCAGCAGCCCCGGTATTCCGAGGGACTATGGCTACACCTTC	CASSPGIPRDYGYTF
14	TRBV5-4	TRBJ2-7	TRBD2	.	TGTGCCAGCAGCCCCAGGGACTACGGGAACGAGCAGTACTTC	CASSPRDYGNEQYF
13	TRBV7-9	TRBJ2-2	.	.	TGTGCCAGCAGCCCCCCGCTCCCCGGGGAGCTGTTTTTT	CASSPPLPGELFF
14	TRBV5-1	TRBJ2-2	.	few	TGCGCCAGCAGTGCAGAACTTAACACCGGGGAGCTGTTTTTT	CASSAELNTGELFF
12	TRBV15	TRBJ2-7	.	.	TGTGCCACCAGCGGAGACGCTACGGGGCAGTACTTC	CATSGDATGQYF
12	TRBV2	TRBJ1-4	.	.	TGTGCCAGCAGTCGAGAGCAGGAAAAACTGTTTTTT	CASSREQEKLFF
11	TRBV12-5	TRBJ1-2	.	.	TGTGCTAGTGGTTTAGACCAGGGCTACACCTTC	CASGLDQGYTF
17	TRBV4-1	TRBJ2-1	TRBD2	.	TGCGCCAGCAGCCGAGGGGGACTAGCGGGGTTCTACAATGAGCAGTTCTTC	CASSRGGLAGFYNEQFF
17	TRBV3-1/TRBV3-2	TRBJ2-7	.	.	TGTGCCAGCAGCCCAACCCCAGGGTGGCGGATCACCTACGAGCAGTACTTC	CASSPTPGWRITYEQYF
15	TRBV19	TRBJ1-5	.	.	TGTGCCAGTAAAACTGAGGACAGAAGCAATCAGCCCCAGCATTTT	CASKTEDRSNQPQHF
12	TRBV5-1	TRBJ2-7	.	.	TGCGCCAGCAGCTTGGAATTAGGCGAGCAGTACTTC	CASSLELGEQYF
14	TRBV24-1	TRBJ2-3	.	.	TGTGCCACCAGTGACTCTTTTGAGTCCTCAACGCAGTATTTT	CATSDSFESSTQYF
14	TRBV7-9	TRBJ1-4	.	.	TGTGCCAGCAGCTTAGGGGACTTCGGGGAAAAACTGTTTTTT	CASSLGDFGEKLFF
15	TRBV4-2	TRBJ1-5	.	.	TGTGCCAGCAGCCAAGAGGGTCACACTAATCAGCCCCAGCATTTT	CASSQEGHTNQPQHF
15	TRBV3-1/TRBV3-2	TRBJ1-3	.	.	TGTGCCAGCAGCCAGTCCGCCGTCTCTGGAAACACCATATATTTT	CASSQSAVSGNTIYF
14	TRBV19	TRBJ1-5	.	once	TGTGCCAGTAGTATTTACCAGAGCAATCAGCCCCAGCATTTT	CASSIYQSNQPQHF